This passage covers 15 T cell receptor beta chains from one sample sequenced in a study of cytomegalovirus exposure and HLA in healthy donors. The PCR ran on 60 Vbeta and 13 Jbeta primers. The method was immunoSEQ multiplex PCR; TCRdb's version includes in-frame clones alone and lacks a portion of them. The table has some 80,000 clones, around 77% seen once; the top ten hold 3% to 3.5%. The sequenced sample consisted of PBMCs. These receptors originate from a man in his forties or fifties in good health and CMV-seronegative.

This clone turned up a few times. The CDR3 spells CASSQIPGGPYNEQFF. CDR3 sequence (DNA): TGCGCCAGCAGCCAAATTCCGGGAGGGCCCTACAATGAGCAGTTCTTC. This chain links TRBV4-3 with TRBJ2-1; TRBD2 agrees at 8 bases. Germline-derived CDR1 and CDR2 are LGHNA and YSLEER. The CDR3 runs to 16 residues. V was clipped by 2 bases and J by 2 bases; unmatched bases: 5.

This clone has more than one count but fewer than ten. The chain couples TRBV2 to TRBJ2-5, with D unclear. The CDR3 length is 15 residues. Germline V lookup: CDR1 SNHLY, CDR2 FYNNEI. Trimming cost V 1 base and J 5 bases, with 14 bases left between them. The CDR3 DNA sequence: TGTGCCAGCAGTGAAGGTTTCTACCGTACGGAGACCCAGTACTTC. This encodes CASSEGFYRTETQYF.

The CDR3 nucleotides read TGTGCCTGGAGTACAGCCCCGGACAGGAGCACAGATACGCAGTATTTT. It encodes CAWSTAPDRSTDTQYF. The chain carries TRBV30 and TRBJ2-3; 7 bases are a match to TRBD1. Germline V gene lookup returns CDR1 GTSNPN and CDR2 SVGIG (reference sequence). The CDR3 is 16 residues long. V trimming: 2 bases; J trimming: 0 bases; junction bases outside the gene matches: 8.

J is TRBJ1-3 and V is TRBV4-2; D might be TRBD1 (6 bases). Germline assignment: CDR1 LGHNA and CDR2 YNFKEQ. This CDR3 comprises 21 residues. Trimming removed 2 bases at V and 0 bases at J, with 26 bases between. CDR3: CASSQQGYSSISRGSGNTIYF. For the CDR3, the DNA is TGTGCCAGCAGCCAACAGGGGTATTCGTCAATATCTCGAGGCTCTGGAAACACCATATATTTT.

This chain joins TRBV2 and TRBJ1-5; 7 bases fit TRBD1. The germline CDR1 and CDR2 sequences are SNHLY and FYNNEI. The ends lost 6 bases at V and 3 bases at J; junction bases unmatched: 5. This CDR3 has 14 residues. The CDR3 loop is CASRRGGNNQPQHF. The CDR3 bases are TGTGCCAGCAGGAGAGGGGGCAACAATCAGCCCCAGCATTTT.

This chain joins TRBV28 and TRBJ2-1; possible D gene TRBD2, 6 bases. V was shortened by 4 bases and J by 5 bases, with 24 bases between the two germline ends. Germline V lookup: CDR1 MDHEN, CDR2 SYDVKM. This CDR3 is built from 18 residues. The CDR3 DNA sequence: TGTGCCAGCAGTTCATCCTCGCGGTCGGGATGGAGGGACAATGAGCAGTTCTTC. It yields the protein CASSSSSRSGWRDNEQFF.

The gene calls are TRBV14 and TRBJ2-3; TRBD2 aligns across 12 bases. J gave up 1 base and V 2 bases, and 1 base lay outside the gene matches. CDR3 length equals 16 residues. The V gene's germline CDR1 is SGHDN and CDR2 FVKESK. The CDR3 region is CASSQLAGGGTDTQYF. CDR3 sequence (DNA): TGTGCCAGCAGCCAACTAGCGGGGGGGGGCACAGATACGCAGTATTTT.

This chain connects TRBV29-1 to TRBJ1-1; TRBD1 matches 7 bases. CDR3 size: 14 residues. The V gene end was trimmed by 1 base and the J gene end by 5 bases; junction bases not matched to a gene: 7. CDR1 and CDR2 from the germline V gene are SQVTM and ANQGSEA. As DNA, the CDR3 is TGCAGCGTTGAAGTCCTGACAGGGCGAACTGAAGCTTTCTTT. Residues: CSVEVLTGRTEAFF.

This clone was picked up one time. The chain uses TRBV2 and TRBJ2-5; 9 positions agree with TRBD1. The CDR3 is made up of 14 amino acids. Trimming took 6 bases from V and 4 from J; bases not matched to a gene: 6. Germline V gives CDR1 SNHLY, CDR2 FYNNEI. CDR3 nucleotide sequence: TGTGCCAGCAGGCTCACAGGGGGCGCAGAGACCCAGTACTTC. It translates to CASRLTGGAETQYF. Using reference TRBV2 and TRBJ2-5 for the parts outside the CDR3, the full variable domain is EPEVTQTPSHQVTQMGQEVILRCVPISNHLYFYWYRQILGQKVEFLVSFYNNEISEKSEIFDDQFSVERPDGSNFTLKIRSTKLEDSAMYFCASRLTGGAETQYFGPGTRLLVL.

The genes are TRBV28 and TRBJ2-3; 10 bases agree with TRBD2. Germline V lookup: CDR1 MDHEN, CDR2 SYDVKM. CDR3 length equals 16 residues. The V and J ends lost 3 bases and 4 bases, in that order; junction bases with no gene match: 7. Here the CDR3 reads CASSFGAGGLSDTQYF. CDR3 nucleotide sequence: TGTGCCAGCAGTTTTGGAGCGGGGGGGCTATCAGATACGCAGTATTTT. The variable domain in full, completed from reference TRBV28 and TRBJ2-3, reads DVKVTQSSRYLVKRTGEKVFLECVQDMDHENMFWYRQDPGLGLRLIYFSYDVKMKEKGDIPEGYSVSREKKERFSLILESASTNQTSMYLCASSFGAGGLSDTQYFGPGTRLTVL.

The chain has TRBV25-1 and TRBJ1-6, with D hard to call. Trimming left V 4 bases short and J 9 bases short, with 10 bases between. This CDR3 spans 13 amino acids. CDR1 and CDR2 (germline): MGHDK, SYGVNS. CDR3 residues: CASSALGSSPLHF. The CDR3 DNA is TGTGCCAGCAGTGCGCTGGGCAGTTCACCCCTCCACTTT.

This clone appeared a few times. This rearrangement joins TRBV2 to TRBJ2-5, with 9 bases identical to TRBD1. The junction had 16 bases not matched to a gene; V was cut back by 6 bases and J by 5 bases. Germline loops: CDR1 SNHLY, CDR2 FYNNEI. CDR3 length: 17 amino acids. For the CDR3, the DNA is TGTGCCAGCAGGAAGAACCGGGGACAGGGTAATACGGAGACCCAGTACTTC. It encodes CASRKNRGQGNTETQYF.

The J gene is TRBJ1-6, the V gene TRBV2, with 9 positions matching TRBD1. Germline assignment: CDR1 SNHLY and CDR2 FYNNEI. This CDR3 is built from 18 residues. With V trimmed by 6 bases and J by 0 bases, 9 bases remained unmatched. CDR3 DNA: TGTGCCAGCAGCACAGGGGGCCCACAAAGCTCCTATAATTCACCCCTCCACTTT. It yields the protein CASSTGGPQSSYNSPLHF. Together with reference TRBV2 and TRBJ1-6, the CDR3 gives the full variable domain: EPEVTQTPSHQVTQMGQEVILRCVPISNHLYFYWYRQILGQKVEFLVSFYNNEISEKSEIFDDQFSVERPDGSNFTLKIRSTKLEDSAMYFCASSTGGPQSSYNSPLHFGNGTRLTVT.

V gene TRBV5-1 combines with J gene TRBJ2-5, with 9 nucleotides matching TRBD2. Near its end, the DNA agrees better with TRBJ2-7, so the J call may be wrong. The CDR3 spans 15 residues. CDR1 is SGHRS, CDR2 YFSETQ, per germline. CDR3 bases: TGCGCCAGCAGCTTGTATGGGACTAGCACCTACGAGCAGTACTTC. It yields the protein CASSLYGTSTYEQYF.

The CDR3 protein is CASSYSTGGPYEQYF. CDR3 in DNA: TGTGCCAGCAGTTACAGTACAGGGGGTCCCTACGAGCAGTACTTC. This chain uses TRBV6-6 with TRBJ2-7; the match to TRBD1 covers 8 bases. This CDR3 comprises 15 residues. Losses at the gene ends were 2 bases for V and 2 bases for J; bases not matched to a gene: 5. The germline V gene encodes CDR1 MNHNY and CDR2 SVGAGI (reference sequence).